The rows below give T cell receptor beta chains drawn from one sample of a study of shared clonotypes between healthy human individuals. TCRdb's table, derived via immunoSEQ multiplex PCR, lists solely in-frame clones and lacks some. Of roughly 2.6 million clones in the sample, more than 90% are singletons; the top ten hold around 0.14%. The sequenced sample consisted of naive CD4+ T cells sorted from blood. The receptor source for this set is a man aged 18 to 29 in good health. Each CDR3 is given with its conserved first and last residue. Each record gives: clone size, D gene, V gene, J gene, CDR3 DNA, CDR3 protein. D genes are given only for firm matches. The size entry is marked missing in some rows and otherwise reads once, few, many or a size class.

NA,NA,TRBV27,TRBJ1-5,TGTGCCAGCAGTTTTGCGGGGGGGGGTAATCAGCCCCAGCATTTT,CASSFAGGGNQPQHF
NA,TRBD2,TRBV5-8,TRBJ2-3,TGTGCCAGCAGCTCGGGACTAGCGGGGGGATCCACTAGCACAGATACGCAGTATTTT,CASSSGLAGGSTSTDTQYF
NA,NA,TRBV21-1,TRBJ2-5,TGTGCCAGCAGCGTCCGCCGGGGGGAAGAGACCCAGTACTTC,CASSVRRGEETQYF
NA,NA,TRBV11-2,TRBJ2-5,TGTGCCAGCAGCGCCCACCGAACGGAGACCCAGTACTTC,CASSAHRTETQYF
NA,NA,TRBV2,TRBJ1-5,TGTGCCAGCAGTGGGGATCCGGGACCCAATCAGCCCCAGCATTTT,CASSGDPGPNQPQHF
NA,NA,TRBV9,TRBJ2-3,TGTGCCAGCAGCGTTCTTGGGGGGCTGGGCACAGATACGCAGTATTTT,CASSVLGGLGTDTQYF
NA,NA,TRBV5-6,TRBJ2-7,TGTGCCAGCAGCCCCGGGACTGGAAAGCTCTACGAGCAGTACTTC,CASSPGTGKLYEQYF
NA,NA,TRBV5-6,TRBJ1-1,TGTGCCAGCAGCTTGGGGGTTGGAAACACTGAAGCTTTCTTT,CASSLGVGNTEAFF
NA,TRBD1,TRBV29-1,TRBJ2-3,TGCAGCGTTGGGACAGGGGGCGGGTTAGATACGCAGTATTTT,CSVGTGGGLDTQYF
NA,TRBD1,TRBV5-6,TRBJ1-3,TGTGCCAGCAGCGGAAGGACAGGGGGGATTAGGGCTGGAAACACCATATATTTT,CASSGRTGGIRAGNTIYF
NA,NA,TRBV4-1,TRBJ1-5,TGCGCCAGCAGCCAAGGACCTCTTAGGGGTCAGCCCCAGCATTTT,CASSQGPLRGQPQHF
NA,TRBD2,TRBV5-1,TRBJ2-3,TGCGCCAGCAGCTCCCGGACTAGCGGGGGCCCAGATACGCAGTATTTT,CASSSRTSGGPDTQYF
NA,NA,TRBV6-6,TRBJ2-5,TGTGCCAGCAGTTCCCGGCCTATTCAAGAGACCCAGTACTTC,CASSSRPIQETQYF
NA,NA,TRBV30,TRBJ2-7,TGTGCCTGGAGTGAGGGAGACCAGTACGAGCAGTACTTC,CAWSEGDQYEQYF
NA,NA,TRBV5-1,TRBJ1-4,TGCGCCAGCAGGATTTCTACGGCTAATGAAAAACTGTTTTTT,CASRISTANEKLFF
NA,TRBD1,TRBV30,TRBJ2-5,TGTGCCTGGAGCCTCAAGGGGGCAGGGGCAGAGACCCAGTACTTC,CAWSLKGAGAETQYF
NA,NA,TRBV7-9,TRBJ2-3,TGTGCCAGAAAACAGGCGGCAAGACGCACAGATACGCAGTATTTT,CARKQAARRTDTQYF
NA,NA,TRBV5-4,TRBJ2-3,TGTGCCAGCAGCCCTCCGGGCGGGCTGGGCACAGATACGCAGTATTTT,CASSPPGGLGTDTQYF
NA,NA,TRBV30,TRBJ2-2,TGTGCCTGGAGTGTACGACGATCCGGAACCGGGGAGCTGTTTTTT,CAWSVRRSGTGELFF
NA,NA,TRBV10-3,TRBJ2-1,TGTGCCATCAGTCTAGTGTCAGTTACTTTTATCTCCTACAATGAGCAGTTCTTC,CAISLVSVTFISYNEQFF
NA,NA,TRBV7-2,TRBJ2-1,TGTGCCAGCAGCTTAGCGCCGGGGCCCTCCTACAATGAGCAGTTCTTC,CASSLAPGPSYNEQFF
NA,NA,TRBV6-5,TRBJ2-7,TGTGCCAGCAGTTATTCAGGCGGGCACTACGAGCAGTACTTC,CASSYSGGHYEQYF
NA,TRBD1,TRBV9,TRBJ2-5,TGTGCCAGCAGCTTAGGGACAGGGGGCGCGGAGACCCAGTACTTC,CASSLGTGGAETQYF
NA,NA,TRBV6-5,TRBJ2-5,TGTGCCAGCAGTACTGAAGTGGGGTTCGTGAAGACCCAGTACTTC,CASSTEVGFVKTQYF
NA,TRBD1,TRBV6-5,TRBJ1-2,TGTGCCAGCAGTTACTCGAAAGGGGGCACCTATGGCTACACCTTC,CASSYSKGGTYGYTF
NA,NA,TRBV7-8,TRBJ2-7,TGTGCCAGCAGCCGGGCGTACGAGCAGTACTTC,CASSRAYEQYF
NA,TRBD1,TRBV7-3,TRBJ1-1,TGTGCCAGCAGCTTTACAGGGGGGAACACTGAAGCTTTCTTT,CASSFTGGNTEAFF
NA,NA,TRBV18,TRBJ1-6,TGTGCCAGCTCACCAGGCGGGTATAATTCACCCCTCCACTTT,CASSPGGYNSPLHF
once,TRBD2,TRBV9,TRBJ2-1,TGTGCCAGCAGCGTGGGACTAGCGGGCCAGAGGGTCAATGAGCAGTTCTTC,CASSVGLAGQRVNEQFF
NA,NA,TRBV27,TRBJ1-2,TGTGCCAGCAGTTCCGACAGGCAGAACTATGGCTACACCTTC,CASSSDRQNYGYTF
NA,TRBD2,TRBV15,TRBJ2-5,TGTGCCACCAGTGTAACTAGCGGGAGAGAGACCCAGTACTTC,CATSVTSGRETQYF
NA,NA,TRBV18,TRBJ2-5,TGTGCCAGCTCACCCCCGGGCGGGTCTGGGACCCAGTACTTC,CASSPPGGSGTQYF
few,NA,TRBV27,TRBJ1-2,TGTGCCAGCAGTTCCAGGGTTCTCAATGGCTACACCTTC,CASSSRVLNGYTF
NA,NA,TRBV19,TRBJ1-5,TGTGCCAGTAGTAAGTTGGGTGTAGAGAGCAATCAGCCCCAGCATTTT,CASSKLGVESNQPQHF
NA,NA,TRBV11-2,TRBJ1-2,TGTGCCAGCAGCGCCGTCGGCTATGGCTACACCTTC,CASSAVGYGYTF
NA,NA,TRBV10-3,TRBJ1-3,TGTGCCATCAGGGCAGGGACCGTTGGAAACACCATATATTTT,CAIRAGTVGNTIYF
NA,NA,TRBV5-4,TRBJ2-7,TGTGCCAGCAGCTTGATTAGTAGCTGGGGGGACGAGCAGTACTTC,CASSLISSWGDEQYF
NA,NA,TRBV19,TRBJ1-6,TGTGCCAGTAGTCCGGACAGAGATTCACCCCTCCACTTT,CASSPDRDSPLHF